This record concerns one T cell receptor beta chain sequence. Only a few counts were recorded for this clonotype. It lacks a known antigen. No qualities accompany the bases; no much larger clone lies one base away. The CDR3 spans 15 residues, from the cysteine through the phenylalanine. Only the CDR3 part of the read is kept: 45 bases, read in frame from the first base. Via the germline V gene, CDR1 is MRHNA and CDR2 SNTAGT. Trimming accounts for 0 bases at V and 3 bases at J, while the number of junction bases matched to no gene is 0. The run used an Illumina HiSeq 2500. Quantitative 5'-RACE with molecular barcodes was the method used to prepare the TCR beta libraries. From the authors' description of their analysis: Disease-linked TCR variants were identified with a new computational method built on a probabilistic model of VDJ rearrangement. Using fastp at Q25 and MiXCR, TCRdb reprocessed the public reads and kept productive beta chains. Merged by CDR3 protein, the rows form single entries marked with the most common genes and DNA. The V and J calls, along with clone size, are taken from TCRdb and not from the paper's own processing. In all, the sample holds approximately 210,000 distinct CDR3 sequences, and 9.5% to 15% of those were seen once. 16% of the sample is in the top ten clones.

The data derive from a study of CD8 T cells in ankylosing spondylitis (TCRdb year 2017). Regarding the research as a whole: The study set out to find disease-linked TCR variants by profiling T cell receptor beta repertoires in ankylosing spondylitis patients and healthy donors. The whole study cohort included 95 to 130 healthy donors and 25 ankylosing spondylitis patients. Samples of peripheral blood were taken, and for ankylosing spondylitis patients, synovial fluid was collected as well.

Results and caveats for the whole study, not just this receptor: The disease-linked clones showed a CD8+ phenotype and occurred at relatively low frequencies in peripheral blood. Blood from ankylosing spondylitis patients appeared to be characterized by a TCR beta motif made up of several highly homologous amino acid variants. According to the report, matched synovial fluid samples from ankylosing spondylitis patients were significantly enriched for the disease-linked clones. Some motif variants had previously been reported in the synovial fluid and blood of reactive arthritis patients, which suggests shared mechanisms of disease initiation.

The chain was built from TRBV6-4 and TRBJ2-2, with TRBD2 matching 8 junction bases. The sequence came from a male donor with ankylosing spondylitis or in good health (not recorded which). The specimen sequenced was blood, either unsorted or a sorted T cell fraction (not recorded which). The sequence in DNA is TGTGCCAGCAGTGACTCTAGCGGGGACACCGGGGAGCTGTTTTTT. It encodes CASSDSSGDTGELFF.